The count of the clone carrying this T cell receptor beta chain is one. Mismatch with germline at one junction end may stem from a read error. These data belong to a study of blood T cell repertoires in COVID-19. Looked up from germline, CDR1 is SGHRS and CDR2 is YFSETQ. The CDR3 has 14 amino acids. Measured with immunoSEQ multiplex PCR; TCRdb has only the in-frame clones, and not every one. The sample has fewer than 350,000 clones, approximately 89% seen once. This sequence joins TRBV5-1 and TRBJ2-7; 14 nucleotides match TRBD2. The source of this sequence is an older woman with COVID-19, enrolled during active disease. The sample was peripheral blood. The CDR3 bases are TGCGCCAGCAGCTTAAAGACTAGCGGGGGGGCGTGGGTCTTC. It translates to CASSLKTSGGAWVF.